The 30 T cell receptor beta chains below were found in one sample sequenced in a study of cytomegalovirus exposure and HLA in healthy donors. PCR primers comprised 60 Vbeta and 13 Jbeta primers. The protocol was immunoSEQ multiplex PCR, while the TCRdb copy is restricted to in-frame clones and leaves out a portion. The table has over 150,000 clones, about 80% seen once. The sequenced sample was PBMCs. The receptors come from a man aged 35 to 55 in good health and CMV-seronegative.

The CDR3 region is CASNPSDSTYEQYF. The DNA of the CDR3 is TGTGCCAGCAACCCTTCGGACAGTACCTACGAGCAGTACTTC. The rearrangement joins TRBV11-2 to TRBJ2-7, with D perhaps TRBD1 (6 bases). This CDR3 is built from 14 residues. The V gene lost 7 bases and the J gene lost 2 bases, with 15 bases spanning the gap. CDR1 is SGHAT and CDR2 is FQNNGV in the germline V gene.

This chain uses TRBV4-2 with TRBJ2-7, with TRBD2 matching over 12 bases. J lost 6 bases, V lost 0 bases, and 3 bases had no gene match. The CDR3 loop spans 15 amino acids. CDR1 and CDR2 (germline): LGHNA, YNFKEQ. In nucleotides, the CDR3 is TGTGCCAGCAGCCAAGATGAGACTAGCGGGAGCGAGCAGTACTTC. It is translated as CASSQDETSGSEQYF.

The V and J genes are TRBV28 and TRBJ2-1, with D maybe TRBD1 (5 bases). The germline V and J ends were trimmed by 6 bases and 8 bases, with 11 bases remaining between them. Germline CDR1 reads MDHEN; CDR2 reads SYDVKM. The CDR3 contains 12 residues. The CDR3 DNA sequence: TGTGCCAGCAGGGAAGGGGATTATGAGCAGTTCTTC. Translation gives CASREGDYEQFF.

This rearrangement joins TRBV4-3 to TRBJ1-4; 8 bases line up with TRBD1. The V gene end was trimmed by 6 bases and the J gene end by 4 bases; junction bases not matched to a gene: 10. The CDR3 is made up of 16 amino acids. Germline assignment: CDR1 LGHNA and CDR2 YSLEER. The DNA for the CDR3 is TGCGCCAGCAGTCGCGGCCCACAGGGGGTTAATGAAAAACTGTTTTTT. It codes for CASSRGPQGVNEKLFF.

The chain uses TRBV5-5 and TRBJ1-5; D may be TRBD1 (5 bases). Trimming took 2 bases from V and 3 from J, leaving 12 bases between them. The CDR3 consists of 15 residues. CDR1 SGHKS and CDR2 YYEKEE come from the germline V gene (reference sequence). This CDR3 reads CASSLMAGFNQPQHF. CDR3 DNA: TGTGCCAGCAGCTTAATGGCAGGGTTCAATCAGCCCCAGCATTTT.

This clone came up once. The chain carries TRBV28 and TRBJ1-4, with a tentative D call TRBD1 (6 bases). The CDR3 is 16 amino acids. V was shortened by 2 bases and J by 8 bases, with 18 bases between the two germline ends. CDR1 and CDR2 from the germline V gene are MDHEN and SYDVKM. The CDR3: CASSLGGRGVFEKLFF. The DNA of the CDR3 is TGTGCCAGCAGTTTAGGGGGCAGGGGCGTATTCGAAAAACTGTTTTTT.

The chain recombines TRBV28 with TRBJ2-7; 8 bases align to TRBD2. Trimming at V came to 3 bases and at J to 4 bases, leaving 11 bases not matched to a gene. Germline CDR1 MDHEN, CDR2 SYDVKM. The CDR3 runs 16 residues. CDR3 in DNA: TGTGCCAGCAGTTTCCCCGGCGCTAGCGGGCGATACGAGCAGTACTTC. Its protein product is CASSFPGASGRYEQYF. Together with reference TRBV28 and TRBJ2-7, the CDR3 gives the full variable domain: DVKVTQSSRYLVKRTGEKVFLECVQDMDHENMFWYRQDPGLGLRLIYFSYDVKMKEKGDIPEGYSVSREKKERFSLILESASTNQTSMYLCASSFPGASGRYEQYFGPGTRLTVT.

This clone came up a few times. The chain has TRBV28 and TRBJ2-2; tentatively, D is TRBD2 (5 bases). The V end was cut by 2 bases, the J end by 3 bases, with 7 bases between. CDR1 is MDHEN and CDR2 is SYDVKM in the germline V gene. The length of the CDR3 is 14 residues. The CDR3 sequence is CASSLGLYTGELFF. DNA for the CDR3: TGTGCCAGCAGTTTAGGACTGTACACCGGGGAGCTGTTTTTT.

The chain uses TRBV11-2 and TRBJ1-3; D is uncertain. In germline, CDR1 is SGHAT, CDR2 FQNNGV. There are 14 residues in the CDR3. V lost 5 bases and J lost 1, with 9 bases in between. CDR3 DNA sequence: TGTGCCAGCAGCCCAAGTCGGTCTGGAAACACCATATATTTT. It yields the protein CASSPSRSGNTIYF.

This clone was seen a few times. The chain joins TRBV13 to TRBJ1-5, with D uncertain. In germline, CDR1 is PRHDT, CDR2 FYEKMQ (reference sequence). This CDR3 contains 14 residues. Trimming left V 0 bases short and J 7 bases short, with 10 bases between. CDR3 coding DNA: TGTGCCAGCAGCTTAGGGTTAGGAGGGCAGCCCCAGCATTTT. Translating it yields CASSLGLGGQPQHF.

This clone was observed a few times. This rearrangement joins TRBV2 to TRBJ2-7, with 10 bases fitting TRBD2. This CDR3 comprises 16 residues. Germline lookup yields CDR1 SNHLY and CDR2 FYNNEI. With V trimmed by 7 bases and J by 3 bases, 12 bases remained unmatched. The DNA for the CDR3 is TGTGCCAGCAAGACCCTCCTAGCGGGGGTCGGCTACGAGCAGTACTTC. Translation gives CASKTLLAGVGYEQYF.

The rearrangement joins TRBV19 to TRBJ2-7; 14 bases are a match to TRBD2. This CDR3 has 15 residues. Per germline, CDR1 LNHDA and CDR2 SQIVND (reference sequence). V lost 5 bases and J lost 3; bases outside the gene matches: 3. The CDR3 region has the DNA TGTGCCAGTAGTCTTGGGACTAGCGGGAGCTACGAGCAGTACTTC. It translates to CASSLGTSGSYEQYF.

This clone showed up just a few times. The rearrangement joins TRBV15 to TRBJ1-3, with TRBD1 identical over 9 bases. Germline-derived CDR1 and CDR2 are LNHNV and YYDKDF (reference sequence). Germline trimming cut 0 bases from V and 4 bases from J; bases unmatched to any gene: 7. This CDR3 has 17 residues. CDR3 residues: CATSRDLQGARGNTIYF. The CDR3 coding sequence is TGTGCCACCAGCAGAGATCTACAGGGGGCGCGAGGAAACACCATATATTTT.

The rearrangement uses TRBV5-4 and TRBJ2-3; 7 nucleotides line up with TRBD2. The germline gives CDR1 SGHNT, CDR2 YYREEE (reference sequence). V lost 0 bases to trimming and J lost 2 bases; unmatched junction nucleotides: 6. The CDR3 is made up of 16 amino acids. The CDR3 reads CASSLAGGGPTDTQYF. The CDR3 DNA reads TGTGCCAGCAGCTTGGCGGGGGGAGGCCCCACAGATACGCAGTATTTT.

The chain carries TRBV19 and TRBJ1-5; D remains unclear. The V end was cut by 3 bases, the J end by 0 bases, with 18 bases between. Germline V gene lookup returns CDR1 LNHDA and CDR2 SQIVND (reference sequence). The CDR3 length is 18 residues. CDR3 nucleotides: TGTGCCAGTAGTATGGCAGGAAGGACTGTTTATAGCAATCAGCCCCAGCATTTT. It is translated as CASSMAGRTVYSNQPQHF.

With respect to this clone: The DNA is left out, because the CDR3 cannot be placed on it with certainty; the CDR3 is given as TCRdb lists it. This chain links TRBV6-1 with TRBJ2-1; the table assigns TRBD1, which was not confirmed against the DNA. The CDR3 adds up to 14 amino acids, both ends counted. Germline loops: CDR1 MNHNS, CDR2 SASEGT. CDR3 region: CASSSSTGYNEQFF.

The chain is built from TRBV28 and TRBJ1-4; the match to TRBD1 covers 7 bases. The CDR3 has 15 residues. The trim removed 6 bases at V and 7 bases at J, leaving 11 bases unmatched. Germline loops: CDR1 MDHEN, CDR2 SYDVKM. In nucleotides, the CDR3 is TGTGCCAGCAGCGAAAATAGGGGGCTTGGTGAAAAACTGTTTTTT. It yields the protein CASSENRGLGEKLFF. The entire variable domain, with the rest obtained from reference TRBV28 and TRBJ1-4, is as follows: DVKVTQSSRYLVKRTGEKVFLECVQDMDHENMFWYRQDPGLGLRLIYFSYDVKMKEKGDIPEGYSVSREKKERFSLILESASTNQTSMYLCASSENRGLGEKLFFGSGTQLSVL.

J is TRBJ2-1 and V is TRBV9; D is perhaps TRBD1 (5 bases). The V gene's germline CDR1 is SGDLS and CDR2 YYNGEE. V was pared by 0 bases and J by 8 bases, with 15 bases between. The CDR3 totals 15 residues. The CDR3 DNA follows: TGTGCCAGCAGCGTAGAGGGGCGGCGAGGCGATGAGCAGTTCTTC. Translating gives CASSVEGRRGDEQFF.

The V call is TRBV30, the J call TRBJ2-7; 11 bases are a match to TRBD1. Trimming removed 6 bases from V and 3 bases from J; junction bases left unmatched: 10. The CDR3 loop spans 15 amino acids. Germline CDR1 is GTSNPN and CDR2 is SVGIG (reference sequence). Here the CDR3 DNA reads TGTGCCTGTAGCCTCGCCGGGACAGGGGGCTACGAGCAGTACTTC. It specifies CACSLAGTGGYEQYF.

The V gene is TRBV19, the J gene TRBJ1-4; D is undetermined. Germline V gene lookup returns CDR1 LNHDA and CDR2 SQIVND (reference sequence). Trimming stripped 6 bases from V and 8 bases from J, with 7 bases between. The CDR3 contains 11 residues. The CDR3 sequence: CASRSGEKLFF. The CDR3 DNA is TGTGCCAGTAGGTCCGGGGAAAAACTGTTTTTT.

The gene calls are TRBV5-1 and TRBJ2-3, with TRBD1 as a possible D gene (5 bases). CDR3 length equals 14 residues. Germline V gene data show CDR1 as SGHRS and CDR2 as YFSETQ. With 7 bases removed from V and 0 bases from J, the gap between germline ends came to 12 bases. The CDR3 nucleotides read TGCGCCAGCGGGGCGCAGGGAAGCACAGATACGCAGTATTTT. Protein product: CASGAQGSTDTQYF.

This clone has a handful of counts. DNA of the CDR3: TGTGCCAGCAGCCTACTTAACCCGGGAAGCTATGGCTACACCTTC. This gives the protein CASSLLNPGSYGYTF. The rearrangement uses TRBV11-2 and TRBJ1-2; D is uncertain. Trimming pared 5 bases from V and 4 bases from J, leaving 17 bases between. Germline CDR1 and CDR2: SGHAT and FQNNGV. The CDR3 length is 15 residues.

The CDR3 reads CASRAADSYNYGYTF. DNA for the CDR3: TGTGCCAGCAGGGCGGCGGACAGTTATAACTATGGCTACACCTTC. The chain is built from TRBV6-6 and TRBJ1-2; a possible D gene is TRBD1 (6 bases). CDR1 and CDR2 (germline): MNHNY, SVGAGI (reference sequence). This CDR3 spans 15 amino acids. Between the trimmed V and J ends, which lost 6 bases and 1 base, there was a span of 15 bases.

The rearrangement joins TRBV7-8 to TRBJ2-1; no definite D call. This CDR3 is built from 12 residues. Germline-derived CDR1 and CDR2 are SGHVS and FQNEAQ. V dropped 5 bases and J dropped 8 bases, with 10 bases sitting between them. CDR3 nucleotides: TGTGCCAGCAGCCGAGAGGTGGATGAGCAGTTCTTC. Translating it yields CASSREVDEQFF.

This chain connects TRBV11-1 to TRBJ2-1, with 13 bases that match TRBD2. CDR3 length: 16 amino acids. V was clipped by 4 bases and J by 7 bases; unmatched bases: 7. From germline, CDR1 is SGHAT and CDR2 FQDESV (reference sequence). For the CDR3, the DNA is TGTGCCAGCAGCTCCCCACTAGCGGGAGGGAAGAATGAGCAGTTCTTC. Translated, it gives CASSSPLAGGKNEQFF.

V usage is TRBV6-6 and J usage is TRBJ1-3, with D unresolved. Germline CDR1 and CDR2: MNHNY and SVGAGI (reference sequence). Trimming pared 6 bases from V and 0 bases from J, leaving 9 bases between. CDR3 length: 14 residues. In nucleotides, the CDR3 is TGTGCCAGCAGGAAAGACATCTCTGGAAACACCATATATTTT. It encodes CASRKDISGNTIYF.

The chain recombines TRBV28 with TRBJ2-7; D call uncertain. V gave up 7 bases and J gave up 4 bases, with 14 bases separating them. CDR1 and CDR2 (germline): MDHEN, SYDVKM. CDR3 length: 13 residues. Here the CDR3 reads CASTDSLGYEQYF. The CDR3 DNA follows: TGTGCCAGCACCGACTCCTTGGGTTACGAGCAGTACTTC.

This chain connects TRBV6-5 to TRBJ2-7, with TRBD2 matching over 10 bases. With V trimmed by 5 bases and J by 3 bases, 4 bases remained unmatched. This CDR3 is built from 14 residues. Germline V CDR1 and CDR2: MNHEY, SVGAGI. DNA for the CDR3: TGTGCCAGCAGTACGGGACTAGCGCTCTACGAGCAGTACTTC. Translated, it gives CASSTGLALYEQYF.

A remark on this clone: A junction end diverges from the germline sequence, so it may reflect a read error. The chain carries TRBV7-9 and TRBJ2-7; D is perhaps TRBD1 (5 bases). CDR3 length: 12 residues. Germline values: CDR1 SEHNR, CDR2 FQNEAQ (reference sequence). Written as DNA, the CDR3 is TGTTCCAGCAGCAATACAGGTTACGAGCAGTACTTC. Encoded protein: CSSSNTGYEQYF.

The sample holds one count of this clone. The rearrangement uses TRBV6-5 and TRBJ1-3; D is unclear. The CDR3 loop spans 13 amino acids. Germline V gene data show CDR1 as MNHEY and CDR2 as SVGAGI. The V end lost 8 bases, the J end lost 4 bases, and 12 bases lay between the germline ends. CDR3 sequence reads: CASSFPGGNTIYF. DNA for the CDR3: TGTGCCAGCTCTTTCCCGGGGGGAAACACCATATATTTT.